The 22 T cell receptor beta chains below were found in one sample sequenced in a study of OX40 agonist ivuxolimab in advanced cancers. Profiling relied on immunoSEQ multiplex PCR, and the TCRdb table lists in-frame clones only, not all of them. The profile shows tens of thousands of clones, roughly four fifths of them singletons. The specimen was CD4+ or CD8+ T cells sorted from blood, collected in a trial of the OX40 agonist ivuxolimab. These TCRs come from an adult with an advanced solid tumor such as melanoma, head and neck, liver or kidney cancer.

DNA of the CDR3: TGTGCCAGCAGCCCGACAGGGGACTATGGCTACACCTTC. This sequence encodes CASSPTGDYGYTF. This chain links TRBV7-3 with TRBJ1-2; TRBD1 matches at 8 bases. The CDR3 contains 13 residues. The trim removed 5 bases at V and 3 bases at J, leaving 2 bases unmatched. CDR1 SGHTA and CDR2 FQGTGA come from the germline V gene.

The chain couples TRBV6-1 to TRBJ1-1, with a tentative D call TRBD1 (6 bases). The length of the CDR3 is 13 residues. Germline V gene data show CDR1 as MNHNS and CDR2 as SASEGT. Trimming cost V 8 bases and J 4 bases, with 14 bases left between them. CDR3 bases: TGTGCCAGCGACAAAAAAGGGGGCACTGAAGCTTTCTTT. Residues: CASDKKGGTEAFF.

The count of this clone is one. The J gene is TRBJ1-2, the V gene TRBV25-1; D gene ambiguous. The CDR3 has 12 residues. V gave up 3 bases and J gave up 5 bases, with 7 bases separating them. Germline V gives CDR1 MGHDK, CDR2 SYGVNS. The CDR3 coding sequence is TGTGCCAGCAGTGATCTGAGTTATGGCTACACCTTC. This gives the protein CASSDLSYGYTF.

The chain links TRBV6-6 to TRBJ2-7; possibly TRBD2 for D (5 bases). V was cut by 6 bases and J by 2 bases, with 11 bases left in between. This CDR3 comprises 13 residues. Germline V gives CDR1 MNHNY, CDR2 SVGAGI (reference sequence). CDR3 residues: CASSQDSTYEQYF. CDR3 DNA: TGTGCCAGCAGCCAGGACTCAACCTACGAGCAGTACTTC.

The chain is built from TRBV10-3 and TRBJ2-7, with 11 bases identical to TRBD2. Germline V gene lookup returns CDR1 ENHRY and CDR2 SYGVKD. V shed 5 bases, J shed 3 bases, and the junction held 3 bases outside the gene matches. The CDR3 length is 14 residues. CDR3 sequence (DNA): TGTGCCATCAGTCGACTAGCGGGGCGCTACGAGCAGTACTTC. It translates to CAISRLAGRYEQYF.

The chain joins TRBV7-9 to TRBJ1-6, with D perhaps TRBD1 (5 bases). The V end was cut by 4 bases, the J end by 6 bases, with 10 bases between. The CDR3 totals 14 residues. The V gene's germline CDR1 is SEHNR and CDR2 FQNEAQ (reference sequence). The CDR3 loop reads CASSSGTFNSPLHF. The CDR3 bases are TGTGCCAGCAGCTCAGGGACGTTTAATTCACCCCTCCACTTT.

This rearrangement joins TRBV5-6 to TRBJ2-3; 11 positions match TRBD1. CDR1 is SGHDT, CDR2 YYEEEE, per germline. This CDR3 contains 16 residues. Losses at the gene ends were 5 bases for V and 4 bases for J; bases not matched to a gene: 9. DNA for the CDR3: TGTGCCAGCAGGCCCCCGGGGGACAGGGGGGCAGATACGCAGTATTTT. Its translation is CASRPPGDRGADTQYF.

Only a few counts were recorded for this clone. The V and J genes are TRBV6-1 and TRBJ1-1, with D perhaps matching TRBD1 (6 bases). This CDR3 contains 13 residues. Between the trimmed V and J ends, which lost 6 bases and 8 bases, there was a span of 16 bases. The germline gives CDR1 MNHNS, CDR2 SASEGT. CDR3 DNA: TGTGCCAGCAGGGACAGAGCCTTTGTGGAAGCTTTCTTT. This encodes CASRDRAFVEAFF.

The V gene is TRBV6-5, the J gene TRBJ2-1, with a weak D call TRBD1 (6 bases). Between the trimmed V and J ends, which lost 7 bases and 5 bases, there was a span of 12 bases. Looked up from germline, CDR1 is MNHEY and CDR2 is SVGAGI. The CDR3 extends over 13 amino acids. This CDR3 is CASTNRADNEQFF. The CDR3 DNA sequence: TGTGCCAGCACCAACAGGGCAGACAATGAGCAGTTCTTC.

A few counts support this clone. The gene calls are TRBV2 and TRBJ1-1; 7 nucleotides match TRBD1. The CDR3 runs 14 residues. Germline V CDR1 and CDR2: SNHLY, FYNNEI. After removal of 6 bases from V and 8 bases from J, the junction contained 12 bases not matched to a gene. CDR3 nucleotide sequence: TGTGCCAGCAGGAAGGATGCCGGGACAGAAGAAGCTTTCTTT. Translation: CASRKDAGTEEAFF.

The chain has TRBV7-8 and TRBJ2-7; tentatively, D is TRBD1 or TRBD2 (5 bases each). The length of the CDR3 is 15 residues. The germline CDR1 and CDR2 sequences are SGHVS and FQNEAQ. Between the trimmed V and J ends, which lost 5 bases and 2 bases, there was a span of 16 bases. Written as DNA, the CDR3 is TGTGCCAGCAGCCCCTCCGGGACGGTGCCCTACGAGCAGTACTTC. This gives the protein CASSPSGTVPYEQYF. The variable domain in full, completed from reference TRBV7-8 and TRBJ2-7, reads GAGVSQSPRYKVAKRGQDVALRCDPISGHVSLFWYQQALGQGPEFLTYFQNEAQLDKSGLPSDRFFAERPEGSVSTLKIQRTQQEDSAVYLCASSPSGTVPYEQYFGPGTRLTVT.

V gene TRBV28 combines with J gene TRBJ2-2; 8 nucleotides agree with TRBD2. CDR1 MDHEN and CDR2 SYDVKM come from the germline V gene. Trimming cost V 8 bases and J 1 base; bases outside gene matches: 6. The CDR3 is made up of 15 amino acids. The DNA of the CDR3 is TGTGCCAGCCACATGGGACTAGTGAACACCGGGGAGCTGTTTTTT. This codes for CASHMGLVNTGELFF.

This chain links TRBV25-1 with TRBJ2-3; D is unclear. Germline loops: CDR1 MGHDK, CDR2 SYGVNS. V was shortened by 8 bases and J by 5 bases, with 17 bases between the two germline ends. CDR3 length: 14 amino acids. CDR3 bases: TGTGCCAGCCAAGATACAAGGCATAGAGATACGCAGTATTTT. Residues: CASQDTRHRDTQYF.

The rearrangement uses TRBV29-1 and TRBJ2-1; unclear D gene. From germline, CDR1 is SQVTM and CDR2 ANQGSEA. The CDR3 contains 14 residues. Trimming stripped 4 bases from V and 6 bases from J, with 16 bases between. CDR3 sequence (DNA): TGCAGCGTTGGGCGGCTAGAAGTCACCAATGAGCAGTTCTTC. Translation gives CSVGRLEVTNEQFF.

V and J are TRBV11-2 and TRBJ2-3, with D perhaps TRBD2 (6 bases). The CDR3 is 17 residues long. Germline lookup yields CDR1 SGHAT and CDR2 FQNNGV. Trimming cost V 4 bases and J 6 bases, with 23 bases left between them. CDR3 DNA sequence: TGTGCCAGCAGCTGGCCCCTCGGAGGGTCCCCCTCGGATACGCAGTATTTT. Translated: CASSWPLGGSPSDTQYF.

The V call is TRBV9, the J call TRBJ1-1; no reliable D call. The CDR3 spans 16 residues. Trimming took 6 bases from V and 0 from J, leaving 18 bases between them. Germline V CDR1 and CDR2: SGDLS, YYNGEE. The CDR3 region has the DNA TGTGCCAGCACCCCGGATGGTGGACTCTTGAACACTGAAGCTTTCTTT. Encoded protein: CASTPDGGLLNTEAFF. The variable domain in full, with the rest retrieved from reference TRBV9 and TRBJ1-1, is DSGVTQTPKHLITATGQRVTLRCSPRSGDLSVYWYQQSLDQGLQFLIQYYNGEERAKGNILERFSAQQFPDLHSELNLSSLELGDSALYFCASTPDGGLLNTEAFFGQGTRLTVV.

The V and J genes are TRBV27 and TRBJ1-4; no clear D. Trimming left V 6 bases short and J 3 bases short, with 11 bases between. Germline V CDR1 and CDR2: MNHEY, SMNVEV (reference sequence). The CDR3 is made up of 14 amino acids. CDR3: CASSKLGPNEKLFF. Written as DNA, the CDR3 is TGTGCCAGCAGCAAACTTGGACCTAATGAAAAACTGTTTTTT.

The V gene is TRBV5-8, the J gene TRBJ2-5, with D possibly being TRBD2 (6 bases). From germline, CDR1 is SGHTS and CDR2 YDEGEE. This CDR3 has 14 residues. Deletions cut 6 bases from V and 5 bases from J, with 17 bases between. Here the CDR3 DNA reads TGTGCCAGCACTCGGGACCGGGGGTCCGAGACCCAGTACTTC. The encoded protein is CASTRDRGSETQYF.

This clone was found once. V usage is TRBV7-8 and J usage is TRBJ2-5; D unresolved. This CDR3 has 14 amino acids. Between the trimmed V and J ends, which lost 1 base and 4 bases, there was a span of 10 bases. The germline gives CDR1 SGHVS, CDR2 FQNEAQ. In DNA, the CDR3 is TGTGCCAGCAGCTTAGTTAGGAAAGGAGAGACCCAGTACTTC. Translating gives CASSLVRKGETQYF.

The V gene is TRBV28, the J gene TRBJ2-7, with D tentatively TRBD2 (7 bases). The ends were cut back, 6 bases at V and 9 bases at J, with 21 bases in the middle. CDR1 MDHEN and CDR2 SYDVKM come from the germline V gene. The CDR3 totals 14 residues. CDR3: CASRGGLSPRWQYF. In DNA form, the CDR3 reads TGTGCCAGCAGGGGGGGGCTGTCCCCCCGGTGGCAGTACTTC.

V and J are TRBV4-2 and TRBJ2-3; D remains ambiguous. V gave up 1 base and J gave up 1 base, with 15 bases separating them. The germline V gene has CDR1 LGHNA and CDR2 YNFKEQ. This CDR3 has 17 residues. CDR3 DNA sequence: TGTGCCAGCAGCCAAGGTTTGTCTACCTGGGGCACAGATACGCAGTATTTT. Amino acids: CASSQGLSTWGTDTQYF.

Only one count was recorded for this clone. This chain connects TRBV23-1 to TRBJ1-5; TRBD1 aligns across 7 bases. TRBV23-1 is an ORF; its function is uncertain. The CDR3 runs to 16 residues. With 3 bases clipped from V and 3 bases from J, the junction kept 8 bases outside the gene matches. The CDR3 sequence is CASSHLPDRFNQPQHF. Here the CDR3 DNA reads TGCGCCAGCAGTCACTTACCGGACAGGTTCAATCAGCCCCAGCATTTT.